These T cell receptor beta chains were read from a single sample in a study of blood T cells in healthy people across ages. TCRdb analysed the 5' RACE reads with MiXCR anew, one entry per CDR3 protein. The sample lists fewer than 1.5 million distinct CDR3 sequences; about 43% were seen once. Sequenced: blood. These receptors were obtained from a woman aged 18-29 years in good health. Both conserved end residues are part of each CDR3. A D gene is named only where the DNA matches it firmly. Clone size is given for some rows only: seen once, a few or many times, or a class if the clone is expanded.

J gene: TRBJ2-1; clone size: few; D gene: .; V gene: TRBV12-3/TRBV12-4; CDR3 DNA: TGTGCCAGCAGCGAAGGACGGTACAATGAGCAGTTCTTC; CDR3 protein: CASSEGRYNEQFF
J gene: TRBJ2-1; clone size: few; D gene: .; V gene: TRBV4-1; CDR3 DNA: TGCGCCAGCAGCCAAGATCCGGAGACGGCCTCCTACAATGAGCAGTTCTTC; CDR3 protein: CASSQDPETASYNEQFF
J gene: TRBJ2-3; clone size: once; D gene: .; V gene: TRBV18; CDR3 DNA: TGTGCCAGCTCCAAGGACGGTTACACAGATACGCAGTATTTT; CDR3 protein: CASSKDGYTDTQYF
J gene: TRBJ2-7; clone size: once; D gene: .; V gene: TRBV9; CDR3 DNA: TGTGCCAGCAGCGTAGGTGGTTGCTTGGAAGAGCAGTACTTC; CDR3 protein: CASSVGGCLEEQYF
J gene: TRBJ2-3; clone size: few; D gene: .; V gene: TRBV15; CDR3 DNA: TGTGCCACCAGCGTTGGTCTGGGCACAGATACGCAGTATTTT; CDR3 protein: CATSVGLGTDTQYF
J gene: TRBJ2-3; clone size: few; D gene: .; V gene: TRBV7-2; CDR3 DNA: TGTGCCAGCAGCCGTCTTAACGGGGTAACCGGAACAGATACGCAGTATTTT; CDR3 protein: CASSRLNGVTGTDTQYF
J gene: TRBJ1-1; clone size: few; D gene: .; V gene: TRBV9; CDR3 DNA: TGTGCCAGCAGCGTGGGCGGGCAGCAGAACACTGAAGCTTTCTTT; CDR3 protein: CASSVGGQQNTEAFF
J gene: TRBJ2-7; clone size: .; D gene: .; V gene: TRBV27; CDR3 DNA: TGTGCCAGCAGGGCGACTCCGTCCTACGAGCAGTACTTC; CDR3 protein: CASRATPSYEQYF
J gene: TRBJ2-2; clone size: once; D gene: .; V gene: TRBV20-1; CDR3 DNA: TGCAGTGCTGGATTGAGTGGTTTCACCGGGGAGCTGTTTTTT; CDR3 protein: CSAGLSGFTGELFF
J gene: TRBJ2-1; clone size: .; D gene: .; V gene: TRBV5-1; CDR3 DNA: TGCGCCAGCAGCTTACGTCGAGGGGGAGAAACCACGGGGCCGCAGTTCTTC; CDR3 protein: CASSLRRGGETTGPQFF
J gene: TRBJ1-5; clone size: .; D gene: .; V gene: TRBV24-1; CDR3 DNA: TGTGCCACCAGTGATGCGGGAGAAGGGTATAGCAATCAGCCCCAGCATTTT; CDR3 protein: CATSDAGEGYSNQPQHF
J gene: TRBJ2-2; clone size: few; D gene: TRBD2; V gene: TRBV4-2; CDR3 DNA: TGTGCCAGCAGCCAATCCCTTCTAGCGGGGGGGGACACCGGGGAGCTGTTTTTT; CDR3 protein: CASSQSLLAGGDTGELFF
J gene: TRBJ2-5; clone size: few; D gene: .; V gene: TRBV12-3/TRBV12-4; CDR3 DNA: TGTGCCAGCGGAACTAAGACCCAGTACTTC; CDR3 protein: CASGTKTQYF
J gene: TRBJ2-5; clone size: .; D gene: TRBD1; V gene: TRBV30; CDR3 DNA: TGTGCCTCAATTACAGGGGTTCGGGAGACCCAGTACTTC; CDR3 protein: CASITGVRETQYF
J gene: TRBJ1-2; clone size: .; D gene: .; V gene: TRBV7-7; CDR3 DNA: TGTGCCAGCAGCTGGTTCGGGGTCCCTGGCTACACCTTC; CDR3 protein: CASSWFGVPGYTF
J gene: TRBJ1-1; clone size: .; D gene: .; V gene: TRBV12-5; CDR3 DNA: TGTGCTAGTGGTTGGCACCTTGGAAACACTGAAGCTTTCTTT; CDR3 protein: CASGWHLGNTEAFF
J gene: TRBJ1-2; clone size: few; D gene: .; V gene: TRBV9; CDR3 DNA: TGTGCCAGCAGCGTAGAAGAAGGGGATGGCTACACCTTC; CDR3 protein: CASSVEEGDGYTF
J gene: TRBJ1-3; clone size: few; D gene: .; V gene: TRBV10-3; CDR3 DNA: TGTGCCATCAGTGCCGGGGGTCTCTCTGGAAACACCATATATTTT; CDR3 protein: CAISAGGLSGNTIYF
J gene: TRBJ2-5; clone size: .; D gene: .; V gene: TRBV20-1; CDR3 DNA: TGCAGTGCTAGAGATCGAGAGCGCCCCCAGTACTTC; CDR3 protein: CSARDRERPQYF
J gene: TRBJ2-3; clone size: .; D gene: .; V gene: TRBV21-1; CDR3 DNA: TGTGCCAGCAGCAAATGGGACAGGTGGTACTCTAGCACAGATACGCAGTATTTT; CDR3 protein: CASSKWDRWYSSTDTQYF
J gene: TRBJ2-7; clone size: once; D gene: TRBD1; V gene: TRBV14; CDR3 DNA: TGTGCCAGCAGCCATCTTTACGGGACAGGCTACGAGCAGTACTTC; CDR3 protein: CASSHLYGTGYEQYF
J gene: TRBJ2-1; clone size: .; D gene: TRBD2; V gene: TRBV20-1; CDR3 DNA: TGCAGTGCTAGAGGAGGGACTAGCTCATCCAATGAGCAGTTCTTC; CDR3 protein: CSARGGTSSSNEQFF
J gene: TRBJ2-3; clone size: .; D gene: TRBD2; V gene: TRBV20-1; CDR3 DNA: TGCAGTGCTATACTAGCGGGAGGGCCCTCGGGAGATACGCAGTATTTT; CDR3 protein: CSAILAGGPSGDTQYF
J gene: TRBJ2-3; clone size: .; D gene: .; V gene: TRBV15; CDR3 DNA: TGTGCCACCAGCAGAGATGAGATTATAACCGATACGCAGTATTTT; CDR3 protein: CATSRDEIITDTQYF
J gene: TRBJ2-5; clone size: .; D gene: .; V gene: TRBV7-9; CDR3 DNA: TGTGCCAGCAGCTTAGGACCTAGGCAGGAGCAGTACTTC; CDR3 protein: CASSLGPRQEQYF
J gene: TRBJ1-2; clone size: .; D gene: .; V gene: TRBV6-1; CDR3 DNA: TGTGCCAGCTCTGGGGTAGGCTATGGCTACACCTTC; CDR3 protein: CASSGVGYGYTF
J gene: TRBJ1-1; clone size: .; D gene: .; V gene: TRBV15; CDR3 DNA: TGTGCCACCAGCAGAGATCTTACTGGGACTGAAGCTTTCTTT; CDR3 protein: CATSRDLTGTEAFF
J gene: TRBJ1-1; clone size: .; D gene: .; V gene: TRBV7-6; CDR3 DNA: TGTGCCAGCAGCCAGGGGAGGGTGGACACTGAAGCTTTCTTT; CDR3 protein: CASSQGRVDTEAFF
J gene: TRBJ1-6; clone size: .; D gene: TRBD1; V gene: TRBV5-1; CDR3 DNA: TGCGCCAGCTGGGCGGGGACTTCGGACAGGGGGCTTAGATCACCCCTCCACTTT; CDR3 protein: CASWAGTSDRGLRSPLHF